This record covers a single T cell receptor (beta chain). This entry comes from a study of shared clonotypes between healthy human individuals. V was shortened by 7 bases and J by 7 bases, with 20 bases between the two germline ends. Looked up from germline, CDR1 is MDHEN and CDR2 is SYDVKM. This CDR3 has 14 amino acids. Using immunoSEQ multiplex PCR, the repertoire was profiled, and TCRdb retains in-frame clones only, with some absent. The table records more than 550,000 clones, approximately 72% of them present only once. The chain employs TRBV28 and TRBJ2-7; possibly TRBD2 for D (6 bases). The material sequenced was memory CD4+ T cells sorted from blood. The subset denotes: CD45RA-negative fraction. The sequence came from a woman aged 30 to 39 in good health. CDR3 in amino acids: CASNLRFPGGEQYF. The CDR3 DNA follows: TGTGCCAGCAACCTTAGGTTCCCCGGGGGAGAGCAGTACTTC.